The clone carrying this TCR beta chain was counted only a few times. Its antigen is as yet unknown. A multiplex PCR was run with 60 Vbeta primers and 13 Jbeta primers. Sequencing was performed with immunoSEQ multiplex PCR; in TCRdb, only in-frame clones are kept and a portion is missing. This table has about 120,000 clones, roughly 70% appearing once. The data derive from a study of cytomegalovirus exposure and HLA in healthy donors. Broader study findings: A later analysis reportedly found that, within productive TCRs, an Asian-associated ancestry cluster had fewer N-insertions than the mean observed across the roughly 730 donors. The authors enumerated 164 TCR beta chains as linked to cytomegalovirus. In terms of immune exposure information, only CMV serostatus was available.

Germline assignment: CDR1 MGHRA and CDR2 YSYEKL. V dropped 0 bases and J dropped 3; count of bases not matched to a gene: 3. This CDR3 is built from 15 residues. This TCR was recovered from a man aged 25-45 years in good health and CMV-seronegative. This chain links TRBV4-1 with TRBJ2-3; 7 nucleotides align to TRBD1. Material for sequencing was PBMCs. The CDR3 protein is CASSQDRDRTDTQYF. CDR3 DNA sequence: TGCGCCAGCAGCCAAGATCGGGACAGAACAGATACGCAGTATTTT.